This is a list of T cell receptor beta chains from one sample in a study of blood T cell repertoires in COVID-19. The method was immunoSEQ multiplex PCR; TCRdb's version includes in-frame clones alone and lacks a portion of them. The table includes about 280,000 clones, nearly 90% detected once. Sample: PBMCs or T cells enriched from blood (not recorded which). The receptors stem from an older woman who had recovered from COVID-19. CDR3s include the opening cysteine and the closing phenylalanine or tryptophan. The D gene is left open where the match is weak. A clone size is listed for some rows: how often the clone was seen (once, few, many), or a class if it is expanded.

TGTGCCAGCAGTTTATTCTGGGGGGATTATAGCAATCAGCCCCAGCATTTT	CASSLFWGDYSNQPQHF	.	once	TRBV28	TRBJ1-5
TGTGCCAGCAGCTCACAGGGACCCCTGAGGCACTATGGCTACACCTTC	CASSSQGPLRHYGYTF	.	.	TRBV5-4	TRBJ1-2
TGTGCCAGCAGTTCACAGGGGGTCTCTGGAAACACCATATATTTT	CASSSQGVSGNTIYF	TRBD1	.	TRBV2	TRBJ1-3
TGTGCCAGCAGCTTGGACAGGAACACTGAAGCTTTCTTT	CASSLDRNTEAFF	.	.	TRBV5-8	TRBJ1-1
TGTGCCAGCTCACAAGAGACCCAGTACTTC	CASSQETQYF	.	.	TRBV28	TRBJ2-5
TGCGCCAGCAGCTACCCAGGGGAGATGAACACTGAAGCTTTCTTT	CASSYPGEMNTEAFF	.	.	TRBV5-1	TRBJ1-1
TGCGCCAGCAGCATATTTGGACAGGGGTCCGCAGAGACCCAGTACTTC	CASSIFGQGSAETQYF	TRBD1	.	TRBV5-1	TRBJ2-5
TGTGCCAGTAGTATAGTCGGTCCCGGCAATGAGCAGTTCTTC	CASSIVGPGNEQFF	.	.	TRBV19	TRBJ2-1
TGTGCCAGCAGCCAAGTTTTCCGTGCACCCCTCCACTTT	CASSQVFRAPLHF	.	.	TRBV14	TRBJ1-6
TGTGCCAGCAGCCTGCAGACAACAGGTTCACCCCTCCACTTT	CASSLQTTGSPLHF	.	.	TRBV3-1/TRBV3-2	TRBJ1-6
TGTGCCAGCAGTTTAAGCTCGCGGGCTGAAGCTTTCTTT	CASSLSSRAEAFF	.	.	TRBV28	TRBJ1-1
TGTGCCAGCAGTTCCGGGACAGGGGTGCACGAGCAGTACTTC	CASSSGTGVHEQYF	TRBD1	.	TRBV6-2/TRBV6-3	TRBJ2-7
TGTGCCAGCAGCTTAGTGGACAGGGCGGGCACTGAAGCTTTCTTT	CASSLVDRAGTEAFF	TRBD1	.	TRBV11-1	TRBJ1-1
TGTGCCAGCAGTCCCGGGACAGCTTTCTTCTATGGCTACACCTTC	CASSPGTAFFYGYTF	TRBD1	.	TRBV9	TRBJ1-2
TGTGCCAGCAGCTTGGGGCCAGTGGAGACCCAGTACTTC	CASSLGPVETQYF	.	.	TRBV7-3	TRBJ2-5
TGTGCCAGCAGGGACAGATCAGATACGCAGTATTTT	CASRDRSDTQYF	.	.	TRBV3-1/TRBV3-2	TRBJ2-3
TGTGCCAGCACTAACCCTTGGGGCGGGGGGGCCTTAGAGACCCAGTACTTC	CASTNPWGGGALETQYF	TRBD2	.	TRBV28	TRBJ2-5
TGCGCCAGCAGCCAAGGACAGGCGACGACGTATGGCTACACCTTC	CASSQGQATTYGYTF	TRBD1	.	TRBV5-1	TRBJ1-2
TGTGCCAGCAGTGTGCAGGAGAACACTGAAGCTTTCTTT	CASSVQENTEAFF	.	.	TRBV2	TRBJ1-1
TGCGCCAGCAGCCCACCTGGGGGGACAGGGTTTGTTACTGAAGCTTTCTTT	CASSPPGGTGFVTEAFF	TRBD1	.	TRBV5-1	TRBJ1-1
TGTGCCAGCAGCTTAACGGTCCAGCCGGGGGGAGAAGCTTTCTTT	CASSLTVQPGGEAFF	.	.	TRBV7-3	TRBJ1-1
TGTGCCAGCAGCCAAGTATTGCCCAAAACCAGGGGGCAGGCCAAAAACATTCAGTACTTC	CASSQVLPKTRGQAKNIQYF	TRBD1	.	TRBV3-1/TRBV3-2	TRBJ2-4
TGTGCCTGGAGTCTCGGACTAGCTGACAATGAGCAGTTCTTC	CAWSLGLADNEQFF	TRBD2	.	TRBV30	TRBJ2-1
TGCGCCAGCAGTCCGAGGGACAGAGCACCCTACAATGAGCAGTTCTTC	CASSPRDRAPYNEQFF	TRBD1	.	TRBV4-1	TRBJ2-1
TGTGCCTGGCATACCAGGGGATCCTATGGCTACACCTTC	CAWHTRGSYGYTF	.	.	TRBV30	TRBJ1-2
TGTGCCAGCAGTCGGACTAGTCGTACCCCCAATGAGCAGTTCTTC	CASSRTSRTPNEQFF	TRBD2	.	TRBV6-5	TRBJ2-1
TGTGCCAGCAGAGGGACAGGGGTTTTTTTAGCTTTCTTT	CASRGTGVFLAFF	TRBD1	.	TRBV28	TRBJ1-1
TGTGCCACCCAGGACAGGGGGTATTCACCCCTCCACTTT	CATQDRGYSPLHF	TRBD1	.	TRBV27	TRBJ1-6
TGTGCCAGCAGTACGATGGCGGAATACGGCGAGCAGTACTTC	CASSTMAEYGEQYF	.	.	TRBV11-1	TRBJ2-7
TGTGCCAGCAGCCGTCGACTGTCCACTAGCACAGATACGCAGTATTTT	CASSRRLSTSTDTQYF	.	.	TRBV7-9	TRBJ2-3
TGTGCCAGCAGTCTTACAGGGCTGGATCAGCCCCAGCATTTT	CASSLTGLDQPQHF	.	.	TRBV2	TRBJ1-5
TGTGCCAGTAGACCGGGACAGGGTATTGATGGCTACACCTTC	CASRPGQGIDGYTF	TRBD1	.	TRBV2	TRBJ1-2
TGTGCCAGTAGTCCAACCCTCACAGGGGGGGACTATGGCTACACCTTC	CASSPTLTGGDYGYTF	TRBD1	.	TRBV19	TRBJ1-2
TGCGCCAGCAGTCAATCGCCTACCCGGGGGGGGCGTAGGGAGACCCAGTACTTC	CASSQSPTRGGRRETQYF	TRBD2	.	TRBV23-1	TRBJ2-5
TGTGCCAGCAGCACCCCGCAGGGTTTTGGGGGCTACACCTTC	CASSTPQGFGGYTF	.	.	TRBV9	TRBJ1-2
TGCGCCAGCAGCGACACCCCAATACTAGCGGGAGGGCCGAATGAGCAGTTCTTC	CASSDTPILAGGPNEQFF	TRBD2	.	TRBV5-1	TRBJ2-1
TGTGCCAGCAGTTTACAGGGGGATACGCAGTATTTT	CASSLQGDTQYF	TRBD1	.	TRBV6-6	TRBJ2-3
TGTGCCACCAAGGGGGCTGGGGGCTATGGCTACACCTTC	CATKGAGGYGYTF	TRBD1	.	TRBV6-6	TRBJ1-2
TGCAGCGTAGGGGGGGGGTACGAAAAACTGTTTTTT	CSVGGGYEKLFF	.	.	TRBV29-1	TRBJ1-4
TGTGCCACCAGCAGAGACTTCCAGGGGGCCCGAGGGGCTTTCTTT	CATSRDFQGARGAFF	TRBD1	.	TRBV15	TRBJ1-1
TGTGCCACCAGCACAATACATGTGGCGGGGTCCTACAATGAGCAGTTCTTC	CATSTIHVAGSYNEQFF	.	.	TRBV15	TRBJ2-1
TGTGCCAGCTCAAAATCGGGGGCCTACGAGCAGTACTTC	CASSKSGAYEQYF	.	.	TRBV18	TRBJ2-7
TGTGCCAGCAGTTTTAATCTATGGGAGGGGAGAAGGAACTTC	CASSFNLWEGRRNF	TRBD2	.	TRBV28	TRBJ2-5
TGTGCCAGCAGCCCCCGGACTAGCGGGACCACAGATACGCAGTATTTT	CASSPRTSGTTDTQYF	TRBD2	once	TRBV3-1/TRBV3-2	TRBJ2-3
TGTGCCAGCAGCCAAGGAATACAGGGGGAAGCTGGCTACACCTTC	CASSQGIQGEAGYTF	TRBD1	.	TRBV4-2	TRBJ1-2
TGTGCCAGCAGCGTATCTGGACTGAATGAGCAGTTCTTC	CASSVSGLNEQFF	.	.	TRBV9	TRBJ2-1
TGCGCCAGCAGCTTGGAAGGGCGGGGTTACGAGCAGTACTTC	CASSLEGRGYEQYF	.	.	TRBV5-1	TRBJ2-7
TGTGCCAGCTCACCAAGCGGGATGGGGGCAGATACGCAGTATTTT	CASSPSGMGADTQYF	TRBD2	.	TRBV18	TRBJ2-3
TGTGCTAGTGGTTTTCCCCTGGAGGGTAGCGGGACCCCCTCCTCCTACAATGAGCAGTTCTTC	CASGFPLEGSGTPSSYNEQFF	TRBD2	.	TRBV12-5	TRBJ2-1
TGCGCCAGCAGTCCAGGGGGTGGCACTGAAGCTTTCTTT	CASSPGGGTEAFF	TRBD1	.	TRBV5-1	TRBJ1-1
TGTGCCAGCACACTCATTGGGCAGGGGGCCTACGAGCAGTACTTC	CASTLIGQGAYEQYF	TRBD1	few	TRBV6-5	TRBJ2-7
TGTGCCAGCTCACCATTAACAGAACAGGGTCGTGTCTTT	CASSPLTEQGRVF	.	.	TRBV18	TRBJ1-2
TGTGCCTGGAGTCCCGGGACATTAGATGAGCAGTTCTTC	CAWSPGTLDEQFF	.	.	TRBV30	TRBJ2-1
TGCGCCAGCCGCGAACAGCCGAACACTGAAGCTTTCTTT	CASREQPNTEAFF	.	.	TRBV10-2	TRBJ1-1
TGCAGCGTCCCGGTTGGTGGGGCTCGGGAGACCCAGTACTTC	CSVPVGGARETQYF	.	.	TRBV29-1	TRBJ2-5
TGTGCCACCTACACAGATACGCAGTATTTT	CATYTDTQYF	.	.	TRBV6-5	TRBJ2-3